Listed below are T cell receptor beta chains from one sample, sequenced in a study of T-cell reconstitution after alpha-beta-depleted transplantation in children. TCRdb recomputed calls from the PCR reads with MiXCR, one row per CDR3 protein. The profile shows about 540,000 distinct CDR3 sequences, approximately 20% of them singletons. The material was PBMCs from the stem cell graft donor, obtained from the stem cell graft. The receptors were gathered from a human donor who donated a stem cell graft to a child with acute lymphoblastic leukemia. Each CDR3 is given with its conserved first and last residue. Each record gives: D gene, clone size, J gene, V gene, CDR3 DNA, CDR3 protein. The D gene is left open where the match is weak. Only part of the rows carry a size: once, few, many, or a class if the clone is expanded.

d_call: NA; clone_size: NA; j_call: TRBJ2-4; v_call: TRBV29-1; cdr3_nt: TGCAGCGTTGCCCCCGGGGTGGGTAGCACACACATTCAGTACTTC; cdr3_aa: CSVAPGVGSTHIQYF
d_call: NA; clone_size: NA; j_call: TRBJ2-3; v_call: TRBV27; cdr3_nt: TGTGCCAGCAGTTTATACTCGGGACTGACTAGCACAGATACGCAGTATTTT; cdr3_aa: CASSLYSGLTSTDTQYF
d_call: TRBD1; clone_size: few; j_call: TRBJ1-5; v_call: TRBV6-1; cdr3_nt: TGTGCCAGCAGTGGAGCGACAGGGGGCGTCGGGCAGCCCCAGCATTTT; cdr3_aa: CASSGATGGVGQPQHF
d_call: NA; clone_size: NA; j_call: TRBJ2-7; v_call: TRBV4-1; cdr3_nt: TGCGCCAGCAGCCAAGGGGATTCTGGGGCCGCCTACGAGCAGTACTTC; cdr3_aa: CASSQGDSGAAYEQYF
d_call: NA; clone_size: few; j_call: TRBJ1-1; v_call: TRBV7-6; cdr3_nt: TGTGCCAGCAGTTACGCCTCCGGGTCCTCCCTCATGAACACTGAAGCTTTCTTT; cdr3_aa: CASSYASGSSLMNTEAFF
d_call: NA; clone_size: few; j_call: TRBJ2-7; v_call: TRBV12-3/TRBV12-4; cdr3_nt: TGTGCCAGCAGCCGAACAGGGTATGCCTACGAGCAGTACTTC; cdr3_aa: CASSRTGYAYEQYF
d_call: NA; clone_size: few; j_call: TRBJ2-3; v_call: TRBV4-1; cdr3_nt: TGCGCCAGCAGCCACTACCGGGACGGGAGCGGAGATACGCAGTATTTT; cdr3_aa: CASSHYRDGSGDTQYF
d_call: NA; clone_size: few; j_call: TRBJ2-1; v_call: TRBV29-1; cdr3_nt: TGCAGCGTTACTGGAAGCTCCTACAATGAGCAGTTCTTC; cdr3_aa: CSVTGSSYNEQFF
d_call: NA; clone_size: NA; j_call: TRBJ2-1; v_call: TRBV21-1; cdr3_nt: TGTGCCGGGCTAGCGGGGAAACACAATGAGCAGTTCTTC; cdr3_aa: CAGLAGKHNEQFF
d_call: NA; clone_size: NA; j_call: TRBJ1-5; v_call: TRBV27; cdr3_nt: TGTGCCAGCAGTACCAGATTGAGCAATCAGCCCCAGCATTTT; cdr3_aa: CASSTRLSNQPQHF
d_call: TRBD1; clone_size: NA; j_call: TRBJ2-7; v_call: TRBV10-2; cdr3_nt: TGCGCCAGCAGTGAGTCGCGGTCGGGGACAGACGTCTCCTACGAGCAGTACTTC; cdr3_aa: CASSESRSGTDVSYEQYF
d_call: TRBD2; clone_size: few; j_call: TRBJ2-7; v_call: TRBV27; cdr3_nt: TGTGCCAGCAGTTTTAGCGGGAGAAGGAACGAGCAGTACTTC; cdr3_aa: CASSFSGRRNEQYF
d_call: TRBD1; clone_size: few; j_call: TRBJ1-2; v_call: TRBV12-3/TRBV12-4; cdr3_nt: TGTGCCAGCAGTTTTTTAGGGGGCAATGGCTACACCTTC; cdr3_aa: CASSFLGGNGYTF
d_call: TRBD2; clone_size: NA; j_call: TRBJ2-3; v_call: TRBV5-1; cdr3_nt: TGCGCCAGCAGCCGAAGACTAGCGGCCACAGATACGCAGTATTTT; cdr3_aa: CASSRRLAATDTQYF
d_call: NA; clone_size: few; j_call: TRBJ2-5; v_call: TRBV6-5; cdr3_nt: TGTGCCAGCAGTTACTCCCTTAGCGCGGTGCAAGAGACCCAGTACTTC; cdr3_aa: CASSYSLSAVQETQYF
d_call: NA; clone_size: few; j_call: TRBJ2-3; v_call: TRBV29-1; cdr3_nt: TGCAGCGTTGACCGACCCTCCGAAGCCCTAGATACGCAGTATTTT; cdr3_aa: CSVDRPSEALDTQYF
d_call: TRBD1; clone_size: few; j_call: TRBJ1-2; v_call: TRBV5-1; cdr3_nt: TGCGCCAGCAGCTTCCAGACAGGGGCCCTCGGGGGCTACACCTTC; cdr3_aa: CASSFQTGALGGYTF
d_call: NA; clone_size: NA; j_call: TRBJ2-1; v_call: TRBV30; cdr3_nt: TGTGCCTGGAGCCGGGGTGCCGGGGGTGAGCAGTTCTTC; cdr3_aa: CAWSRGAGGEQFF
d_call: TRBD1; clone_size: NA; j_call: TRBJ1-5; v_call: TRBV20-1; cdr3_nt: TGCAGTGCTCCTGACAGGGTCCATCAGCCCCAGCATTTT; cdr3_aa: CSAPDRVHQPQHF
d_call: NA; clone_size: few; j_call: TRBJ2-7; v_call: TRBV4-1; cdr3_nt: TGCGCCAGCAGCCAAGGTGACAGTCAGAACTACGAGCAGTACTTC; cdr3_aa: CASSQGDSQNYEQYF
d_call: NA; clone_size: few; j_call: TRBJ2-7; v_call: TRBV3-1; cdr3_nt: TGTGCCAGCAGCCAAGATCTGGGCCACGAGCAGTACTTC; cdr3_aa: CASSQDLGHEQYF
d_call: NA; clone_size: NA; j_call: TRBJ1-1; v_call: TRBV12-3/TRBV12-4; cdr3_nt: TGTGCCAGCAGTTTACAGGCTCGGCAGAACACTGAAGCTTTCTTT; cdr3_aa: CASSLQARQNTEAFF
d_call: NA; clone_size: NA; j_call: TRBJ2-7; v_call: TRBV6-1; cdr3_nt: TGTGCCAGCAGTAGGGGGGGGGACCCTCTCTACGAGCAGTACTTC; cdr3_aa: CASSRGGDPLYEQYF
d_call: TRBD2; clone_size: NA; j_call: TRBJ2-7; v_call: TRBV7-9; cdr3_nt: TGTGCCAGCACCCCTGGGACGGGAGGAGGCTACGAGCAGTACTTC; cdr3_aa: CASTPGTGGGYEQYF
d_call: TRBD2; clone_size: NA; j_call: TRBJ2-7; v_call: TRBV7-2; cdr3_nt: TGTGCCCTCAACCCGGGAGGCCACGAGCAGTACTTC; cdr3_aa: CALNPGGHEQYF
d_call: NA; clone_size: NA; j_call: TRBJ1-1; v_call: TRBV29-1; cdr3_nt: TGCAGCGTTAGACCCGCTCACGTGGGGAAATTGAACACTGAAGCTTTCTTT; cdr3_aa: CSVRPAHVGKLNTEAFF
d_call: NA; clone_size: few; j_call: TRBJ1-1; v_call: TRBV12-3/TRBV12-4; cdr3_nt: TGTGCCAGCATTTCGGGGGGGCAGGAAACTGAAGCTTTCTTT; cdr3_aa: CASISGGQETEAFF
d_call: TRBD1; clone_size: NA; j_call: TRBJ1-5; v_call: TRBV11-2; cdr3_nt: TGTGCCAGCAGCTTAGGGACAGGGAGGGGTCAGCCCCAGCATTTT; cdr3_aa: CASSLGTGRGQPQHF
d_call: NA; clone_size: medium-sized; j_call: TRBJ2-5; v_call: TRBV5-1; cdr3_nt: TGCGCCAGCAGCCAGGCAGGGGTAGAGACCCAGTACTTC; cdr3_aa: CASSQAGVETQYF
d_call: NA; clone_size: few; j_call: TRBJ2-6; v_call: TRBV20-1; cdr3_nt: TGCAGTGCTAGAGATACCTTCCAGGTTGGCAGGACCTACTCTGGGGCCAACGTCCTGACTTTC; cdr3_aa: CSARDTFQVGRTYSGANVLTF
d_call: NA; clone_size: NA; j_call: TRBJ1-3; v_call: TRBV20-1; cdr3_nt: TGCAGTGCTAGAGATAAGACATATGGAAACACCATATATTTT; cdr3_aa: CSARDKTYGNTIYF
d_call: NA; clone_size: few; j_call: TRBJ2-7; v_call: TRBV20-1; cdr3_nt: TGCAGTGCTGGAGACAGAGAGCAGTACTTC; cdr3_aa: CSAGDREQYF
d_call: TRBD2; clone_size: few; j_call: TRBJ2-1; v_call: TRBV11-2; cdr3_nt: TGTGCCAGCAGCTTAGTTACCGGGACTAGCCCTAATGAGCAGTTCTTC; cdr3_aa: CASSLVTGTSPNEQFF
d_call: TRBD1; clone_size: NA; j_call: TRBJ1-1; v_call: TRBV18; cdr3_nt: TGTGCCAGCTCACCAGGACAGGGCGTCACTGAAGCTTTCTTT; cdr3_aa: CASSPGQGVTEAFF
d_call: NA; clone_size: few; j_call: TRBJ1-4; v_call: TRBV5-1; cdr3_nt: TGCGCCAGCAGCTTGGTCAGGGCAGGTCGAGAAAAACTGTTTTTT; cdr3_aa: CASSLVRAGREKLFF
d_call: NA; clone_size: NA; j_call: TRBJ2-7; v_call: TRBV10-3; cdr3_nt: TGTGCCATCAGTGAGTCGGACCTTAACGACGAGCAGTACTTC; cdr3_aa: CAISESDLNDEQYF
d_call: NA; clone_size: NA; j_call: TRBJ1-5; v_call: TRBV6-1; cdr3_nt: TGTGCCAGCAGGACGAGACGGTTTAATCAGCCCCAGCATTTT; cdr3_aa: CASRTRRFNQPQHF